This TCR beta chain was found in a study of metastatic and nonmetastatic thyroid tumors (TCRdb year 2020). Background on the whole study: The researchers compared repertoires between peripheral blood samples and tumor or nodule tissue samples from patients with malignant or benign thyroid disease. Overall study results and their limits: In both blood and tumor samples, TCR beta diversity was reported to be significantly higher in malignant tumors than in benign nodules.

In the germline V gene, CDR1 corresponds to MGHDK and CDR2 to SYGVNS. The cysteine opens and the phenylalanine closes a CDR3 of 14 amino acids. CDR3 DNA only is kept here, 42 bases in frame from base 1. The library was prepared using PCR. Sequencing was carried out with an Illumina HiSeq 4000. High-throughput sequencing was used to profile the TCR beta-chain CDR3 region of each patient. Per the authors' processing: Drawing on CDR3 differences between clinicopathological groups, the researchers built a classifier meant to tell apart patients with distant-metastatic papillary thyroid cancer. The Shannon index was used to assess repertoire diversity, and the Morisita-Horn index was used to assess tumor-blood repertoire similarity. In TCRdb, the public reads were trimmed at Q25 with fastp and aligned with MiXCR, with productive beta chains retained. TCRdb's processing, not the authors' own work, is the source of the V and J calls. The sample includes tens of thousands of clones, with roughly 16% observed a single time. The ten most abundant clones make up almost 9.5% of the sample.

No patient had received any treatment before thyroid surgery. Patient clinical samples collected from 2012 to 2018 were retrospectively analysed using T-cell receptor beta sequencing. Concerning this clone itself: There is no known antigen for this receptor. One junction end does not reproduce the germline sequence, and a read error may be involved.

Sequencing was done on a sample of blood. Rearrangement joined TRBV25-1 to TRBJ2-2; TRBD1 might be the D gene, on 6 matching bases. The source is a male donor with papillary thyroid cancer or a benign thyroid nodule (not recorded which). Some clones in this sample may be carry-over from other donors' samples. The CDR3 has the sequence CAISGTRETVELFF. The nucleotide sequence is TGTGCCATCAGTGGGACACGTGAGACCGTGGAGCTGTTTTTT.